The 15 T cell receptor beta chains given below trace back to one sample, sequenced in a study of low-dose radiotherapy and immunotherapy resistance in tumors. Sample time point: before trial treatment. Covering alpha and beta chains, TRAV- and TRBV-specific primers were used for the first-strand cDNA. Over approximately 20 PCR cycles, TCRs were amplified from a constant-region primer and V-primer adapter. TCRdb independently ran MiXCR on the reads; one entry per CDR3 protein. The table records 60,000 to 90,000 distinct CDR3 sequences, 30% to 40% of them present only once. This specimen consisted of PBMCs, obtained before treatment. The origin of the receptors is a female donor with ovarian cancer.

The table lists this clonotype with a few counts. A read error is likely here: a far larger clone is one base away. The J gene is TRBJ2-7, the V gene TRBV18; TRBD2 matches 12 bases. Germline lookup yields CDR1 KGHSH and CDR2 LQKENI. This CDR3 is built from 15 residues. Trimming at V came to 2 bases and at J to 7 bases, leaving 6 bases not matched to a gene. CDR3 in amino acids: CASSPRTSGDNEQYF. The CDR3, as DNA: TGTGCCAGCTCACCAAGGACTAGCGGGGACAATGAGCAGTACTTC.

Points on this clonotype: Only one base separates this from a far larger clonotype, so it likely reflects a read error. This chain joins TRBV5-8 and TRBJ2-1; 11 nucleotides agree with TRBD2. The CDR3 has 17 amino acids. The V gene's germline CDR1 is SGHTS and CDR2 YDEGEE. The CDR3 DNA reads TGTGCCAGCAGCCCCGTGTCGGGGACTAGCGGTTACAATGAGGAGTTCTTC. Translated: CASSPVSGTSGYNEEFF. The whole variable domain, filled in from reference TRBV5-8 and TRBJ2-1, reads EAGVTQSPTHLIKTRGQQATLRCSPISGHTSVYWYQQALGLGLQFLLWYDEGEERNRGNFPPRFSGRQFPNYSSELNVNALELEDSALYLCASSPVSGTSGYNEEFFGPGTRLTVL.

This clonotype has a handful of counts. The genes are TRBV12-3 or TRBV12-4 and TRBJ2-3; D may be TRBD1 or TRBD2 (5 bases each). The length of the CDR3 is 14 residues. The V gene lost 5 bases and the J gene lost 3 bases, with 12 bases spanning the gap. In DNA, the CDR3 is TGTGCCAGCAGTACTCGGGGACGAACAGATACGCAGTATTTT. Translated: CASSTRGRTDTQYF.

The CDR3 loop is CASSEAGLAGYEQYF. CDR3 nucleotides: TGTGCCAGCAGTGAAGCGGGGCTAGCGGGTTACGAGCAGTACTTC. The chain links TRBV2 to TRBJ2-7, with 8 positions matching TRBD2. The CDR3 has 15 amino acids. After removal of 0 bases from V and 4 bases from J, the junction contained 5 bases not matched to a gene. CDR1 and CDR2 from the germline V gene are SNHLY and FYNNEI.

This clonotype was seen repeatedly, ten times or more. The V and J genes are TRBV6-1 and TRBJ1-3, with 7 bases matching TRBD1. The junction had 6 bases not matched to a gene; V was cut back by 6 bases and J by 4 bases. Germline V gene data show CDR1 as MNHNS and CDR2 as SASEGT. This CDR3 spans 14 amino acids. The CDR3 spells CASSATGRGNTIYF. The CDR3 region has the DNA TGTGCCAGCAGCGCGACAGGGCGAGGAAACACCATATATTTT.

In its sample, this clonotype was seen many times. The chain joins TRBV20-1 to TRBJ2-2, with D perhaps TRBD1 or TRBD2 (5 bases each). From germline, CDR1 is DFQATT and CDR2 SNEGSKA (reference sequence). This CDR3 comprises 14 residues. Trimming removed 3 bases from V and 2 bases from J, with 10 bases in between. The CDR3 DNA reads TGCAGTGCTAGCGGGACGGGAAACACCGGGGAGCTGTTTTTT. It specifies CSASGTGNTGELFF.

This clonotype appeared many times. The CDR3 sequence is CASSPQARAGGYF. CDR3 coding DNA: TGTGCCAGCAGCCCCCAAGCGCGGGCCGGGGGGTACTTC. The chain uses TRBV5-6 and TRBJ2-7, with a weak D call TRBD2 (6 bases). The germline V gene encodes CDR1 SGHDT and CDR2 YYEEEE. With 4 bases removed from V and 12 bases from J, the gap between germline ends came to 20 bases. This CDR3 region has 13 residues.

The V gene is TRBV5-1, the J gene TRBJ1-2; 8 bases are shared with TRBD1. CDR3 length: 12 amino acids. The junction had 3 bases not matched to a gene; V was cut back by 4 bases and J by 7 bases. The germline V gene has CDR1 SGHRS and CDR2 YFSETQ. The DNA of the CDR3 is TGCGCCAGCAGCATCGACAGGGGTGGCTACACCTTC. Protein: CASSIDRGGYTF.

This clonotype was detected many times. The chain employs TRBV5-1 and TRBJ2-1; tentatively, D is TRBD1 or TRBD2 (6 bases each). The CDR3 extends over 15 amino acids. The V gene's germline CDR1 is SGHRS and CDR2 YFSETQ. Trimming shortened V by 0 bases and J by 12 bases, and 19 bases separated the two germline ends. The CDR3 DNA reads as TGCGCCAGCAGCTTGGACCGAGGGGGACTCGGGCGGCAGTTCTTC. The encoded protein is CASSLDRGGLGRQFF.

This clonotype showed up many times. The chain carries TRBV27 and TRBJ2-2, with D tentatively TRBD1 or TRBD2 (5 bases each). Germline values: CDR1 MNHEY, CDR2 SMNVEV (reference sequence). CDR3 size: 17 residues. The ends were cut back, 5 bases at V and 3 bases at J, with 19 bases in the middle. CDR3 amino acids: CASSPLLLQGHTGELFF. CDR3 bases: TGTGCCAGCAGTCCCCTGCTACTTCAGGGACACACCGGGGAGCTGTTTTTT.

Worth noting for this clonotype: Germline is not matched at one junction end, which may reflect a read error. The V call is TRBV20-1, the J call TRBJ2-5; weak D call: TRBD2 (6 bases). The CDR3 is 18 amino acids. Germline V CDR1 and CDR2: DFQATT, SNEGSKA (reference sequence). This chain's CDR3 is CNARTADYKRTYDETQYF. The CDR3 DNA follows: TGCAATGCTAGGACCGCGGACTACAAGAGAACCTATGATGAGACCCAGTACTTC.

This clonotype was seen ten or more times. The chain uses TRBV29-1 and TRBJ2-2, with 9 bases identical to TRBD2. CDR1 is SQVTM and CDR2 is ANQGSEA in the germline V gene. The CDR3 covers 15 residues. Trimming removed 6 bases from V and 4 bases from J; junction bases left unmatched: 9. The DNA for the CDR3 is TGCAGCGTCCCAACCACTAGCGGGCTCACCGGGGAGCTGTTTTTT. Protein: CSVPTTSGLTGELFF.

This clonotype was seen a single time. The rearrangement uses TRBV5-6 and TRBJ2-4, with D perhaps matching TRBD1 (5 bases). The CDR3 has 15 residues. Germline V gives CDR1 SGHDT, CDR2 YYEEEE. V was clipped by 2 bases and J by 7 bases, with 16 bases between them. The CDR3 DNA reads as TGTGCCAGCAGCTTCAACGGACCCCACAGGAACATTCAGTACTTC. It encodes CASSFNGPHRNIQYF.

This clonotype was seen more than once but under ten times. A read error is the likely source, as a far larger clone sits one nucleotide away. This chain uses TRBV5-6 with TRBJ2-1; D possibly uses TRBD1 or TRBD2 (5 bases each). Germline V lookup: CDR1 SGHDT, CDR2 YYEEEE. This CDR3 region has 13 residues. V gave up 2 bases and J gave up 10 bases, with 13 bases separating them. The CDR3 loop reads CASSFRDPYEQFF. The CDR3 bases are TGTGCCAGCAGCTTCCGGGACCCCTACGAGCAGTTCTTC.

This clonotype was picked up many times. V gene TRBV10-3 combines with J gene TRBJ1-6; no clear D. Germline CDR1 is ENHRY and CDR2 is SYGVKD. This CDR3 region has 14 residues. V was pared by 4 bases and J by 7 bases, with 11 bases between. CDR3 DNA: TGTGCCATCAGTGGTATAGGGAGGAATTCACCCCTCCACTTT. Translating gives CAISGIGRNSPLHF.